One sample yielded the 4 T cell receptor beta chains listed below, sequenced in a study of blood T cell repertoires in COVID-19. The assay was immunoSEQ multiplex PCR, and TCRdb's table has in-frame clones only and misses some. The table lists some 50,000 clones, 84% of them singletons. Sequencing input: peripheral blood. The receptors here all came from a human donor in a cohort sampled during active COVID-19.

The chain is built from TRBV30 and TRBJ1-5; D remains unclear. V shed 3 bases and J shed 0 bases, with 9 bases lying between them. The CDR3 covers 14 residues. Germline V gene sequence: CDR1 GTSNPN, CDR2 SVGIG (reference sequence). CDR3 sequence (DNA): TGTGCCTGGAGGGCAGACAATAGCAATCAGCCCCAGCATTTT. This codes for CAWRADNSNQPQHF.

The CDR3 reads CASSVNRGTEAFF. The CDR3 DNA reads TGTGCCAGCAGCGTAAACAGGGGGACTGAAGCTTTCTTT. The V gene is TRBV9, the J gene TRBJ1-1, with 8 nucleotides matching TRBD1. The ends lost 1 base at V and 5 bases at J; junction bases unmatched: 1. The CDR3 contains 13 residues. The germline V gene encodes CDR1 SGDLS and CDR2 YYNGEE.

This clone came up once. The chain links TRBV21-1 to TRBJ1-2. TRBV21-1 has pseudogene status. CDR3 size: 15 residues. The CDR3: CASSKEEEGPDGYTF. The CDR3, as DNA: TGTGCCAGCAGCAAAGAAGAGGAGGGTCCGGATGGCTACACCTTC.

The V gene is TRBV4-3, the J gene TRBJ1-2; TRBD1 matches at 9 bases. CDR1 is LGHNA and CDR2 is YSLEER in the germline V gene. CDR3 length: 13 amino acids. After removal of 5 bases from V and 7 bases from J, the junction contained 5 bases not matched to a gene. Written as DNA, the CDR3 is TGCGCCAGCAGCGAAACAGGGGGCGGTGGCTACACCTTC. It specifies CASSETGGGGYTF.